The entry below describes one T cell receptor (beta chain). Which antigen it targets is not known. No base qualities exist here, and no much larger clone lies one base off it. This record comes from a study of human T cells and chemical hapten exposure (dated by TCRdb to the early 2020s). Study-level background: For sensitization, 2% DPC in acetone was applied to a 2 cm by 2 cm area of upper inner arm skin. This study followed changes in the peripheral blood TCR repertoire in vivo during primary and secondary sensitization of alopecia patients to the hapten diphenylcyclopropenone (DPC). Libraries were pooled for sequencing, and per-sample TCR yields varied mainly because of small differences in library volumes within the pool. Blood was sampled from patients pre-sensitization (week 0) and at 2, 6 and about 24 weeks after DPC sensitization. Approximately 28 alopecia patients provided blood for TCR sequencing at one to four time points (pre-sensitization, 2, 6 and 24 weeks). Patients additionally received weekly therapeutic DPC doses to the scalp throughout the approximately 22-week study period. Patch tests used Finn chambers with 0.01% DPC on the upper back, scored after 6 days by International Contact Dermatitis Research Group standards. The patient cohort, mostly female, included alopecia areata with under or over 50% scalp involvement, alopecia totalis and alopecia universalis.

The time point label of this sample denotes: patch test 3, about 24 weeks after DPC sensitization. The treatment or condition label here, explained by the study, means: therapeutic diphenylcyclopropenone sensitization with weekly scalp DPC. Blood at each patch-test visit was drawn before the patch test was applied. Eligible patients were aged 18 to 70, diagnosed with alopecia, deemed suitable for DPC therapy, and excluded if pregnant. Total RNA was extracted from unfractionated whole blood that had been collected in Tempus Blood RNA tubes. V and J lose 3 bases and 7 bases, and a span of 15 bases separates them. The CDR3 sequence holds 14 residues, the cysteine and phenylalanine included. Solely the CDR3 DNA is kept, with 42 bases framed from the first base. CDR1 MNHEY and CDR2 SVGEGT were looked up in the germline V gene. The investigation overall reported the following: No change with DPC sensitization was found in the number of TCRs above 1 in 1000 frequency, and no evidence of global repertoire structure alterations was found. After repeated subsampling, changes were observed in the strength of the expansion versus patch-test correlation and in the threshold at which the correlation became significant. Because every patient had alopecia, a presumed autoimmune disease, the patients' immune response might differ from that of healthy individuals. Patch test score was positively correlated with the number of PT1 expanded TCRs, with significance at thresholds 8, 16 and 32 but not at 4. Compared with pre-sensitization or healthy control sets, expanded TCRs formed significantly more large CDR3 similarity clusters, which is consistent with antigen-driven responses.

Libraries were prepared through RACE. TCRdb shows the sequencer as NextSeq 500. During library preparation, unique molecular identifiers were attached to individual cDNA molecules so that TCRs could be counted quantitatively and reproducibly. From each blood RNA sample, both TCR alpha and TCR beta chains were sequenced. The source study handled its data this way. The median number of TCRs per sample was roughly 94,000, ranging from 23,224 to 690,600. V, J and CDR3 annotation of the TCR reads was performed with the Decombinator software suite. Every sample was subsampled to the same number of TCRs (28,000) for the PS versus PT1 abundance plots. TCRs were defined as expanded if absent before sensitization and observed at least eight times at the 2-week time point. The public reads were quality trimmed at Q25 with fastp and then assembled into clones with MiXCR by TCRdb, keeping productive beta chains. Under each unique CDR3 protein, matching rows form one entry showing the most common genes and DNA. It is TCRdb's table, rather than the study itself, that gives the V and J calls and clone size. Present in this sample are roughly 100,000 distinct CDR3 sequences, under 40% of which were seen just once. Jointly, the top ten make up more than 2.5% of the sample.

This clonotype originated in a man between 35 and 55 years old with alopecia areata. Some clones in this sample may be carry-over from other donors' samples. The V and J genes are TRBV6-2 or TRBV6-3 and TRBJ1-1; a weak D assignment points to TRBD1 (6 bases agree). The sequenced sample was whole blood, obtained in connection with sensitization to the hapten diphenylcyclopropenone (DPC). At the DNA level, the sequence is TGTGCCAGCAGTTATATCGGGGGGCGTCTTGAAGCTTTCTTT. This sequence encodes CASSYIGGRLEAFF.